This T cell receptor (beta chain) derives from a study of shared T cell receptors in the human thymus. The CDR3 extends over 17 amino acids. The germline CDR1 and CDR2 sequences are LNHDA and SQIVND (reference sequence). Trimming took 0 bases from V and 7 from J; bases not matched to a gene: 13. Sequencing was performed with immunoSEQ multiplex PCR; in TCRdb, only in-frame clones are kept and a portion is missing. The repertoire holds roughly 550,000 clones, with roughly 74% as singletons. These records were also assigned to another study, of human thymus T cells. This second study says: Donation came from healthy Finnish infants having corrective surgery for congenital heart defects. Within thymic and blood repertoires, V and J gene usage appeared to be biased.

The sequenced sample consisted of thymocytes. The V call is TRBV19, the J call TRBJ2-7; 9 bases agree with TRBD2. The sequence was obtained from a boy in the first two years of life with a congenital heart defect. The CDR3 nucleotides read TGTGCCAGTAGTATAGAATTGGGTCTAGCGGGGACCTTTGAGCAGTACTTC. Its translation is CASSIELGLAGTFEQYF.